This T cell receptor beta chain was observed in a study of T cell responses to AZD1222 COVID-19 vaccine. Method: immunoSEQ multiplex PCR; TCRdb's copy keeps in-frame clones and lacks some. The sample yields about 150,000 clones, approximately 93% seen once. Germline CDR1 reads SNHLY; CDR2 reads FYNNEI. The ends lost 4 bases at V and 1 base at J; junction bases unmatched: 3. There are 15 residues in the CDR3. Sequencing was performed on peripheral blood, taken 28 days after the second AZD1222 dose. The receptor was isolated from an adult who received the AZD1222 COVID-19 vaccine. V usage is TRBV2 and J usage is TRBJ2-3, with 9 bases that match TRBD2. CDR3 region: CASSGAGGGTDTQYF. DNA for the CDR3: TGTGCCAGCAGTGGTGCGGGGGGGGGCACAGATACGCAGTATTTT.